The T cell receptor (beta chain) described here comes from a study of T-cell memory formation after mild COVID-19. Study summary: Clusters were largely donor specific.

TCRdb re-derived calls from the 5' RACE reads in MiXCR, one entry per CDR3 protein. The sample lists about 400,000 distinct CDR3 sequences, 23% occurring once. J was trimmed by 8 bases and V by 8 bases; bases with no gene match: 16. Germline CDR1 and CDR2: PRHDT and FYEKMQ (reference sequence). The CDR3 has 15 amino acids. This clonotype has more than one count but fewer than ten. Its antigen remains unknown. Study observations and caveats: Pre-infection memory already had some responding clones, implying cross-reactive memory joined.

Sequencing was done on a sample of PBMCs or a T cell subset sorted from them (not recorded which). The genes are TRBV13 and TRBJ1-1, with 8 bases lining up with TRBD1. This sequence originates from an adult woman who had mild COVID-19 (a few samples of this study predate the infection). Cell type and time point are not known. The DNA for the CDR3 is TGTGCCAGCGGCCCGACAGGGGCCCCCAATAGCGAAGCTTTCTTT. Its translation: CASGPTGAPNSEAFF. Based on the CDR3 plus reference TRBV13 and TRBJ1-1, the full variable domain is AAGVIQSPRHLIKEKRETATLKCYPIPRHDTVYWYQQGPGQDPQFLISFYEKMQSDKGSIPDRFSAQQFSDYHSELNMSSLELGDSALYFCASGPTGAPNSEAFFGQGTRLTVV.